The clone carrying this T cell receptor (beta chain) was counted ten times or more. Amplified TCR beta CDR3 regions came from RNA transcripts. The study used the HTBI primer set for a first-round RT-PCR of the TCR CDR3. In TCRdb, the multiplex PCR reads were re-called with MiXCR into one record per CDR3 protein. This sample carries 300,000 to 450,000 distinct CDR3 sequences, 17% of them seen once, and the ten largest clones take approximately 35%. The CDR3 consists of 18 residues. With V trimmed by 1 base and J by 2 bases, 10 bases remained unmatched. Per the germline V gene, CDR1 is MDHEN and CDR2 is SYDVKM. This record belongs to a study of T cells in Graves' hyperthyroidism and ophthalmopathy.

The source is a woman under 40 with Graves' hyperthyroidism that later progressed to Graves' ophthalmopathy. Sequencing input: blood. This chain connects TRBV28 to TRBJ2-5; 10 bases fit TRBD1. CDR3 residues: CASSLLLSGQGKQETQYF. Written as DNA, the CDR3 is TGTGCCAGCAGTTTATTACTCTCGGGACAGGGGAAGCAAGAGACCCAGTACTTC. Full variable domain (missing parts from reference TRBV28 and TRBJ2-5): DVKVTQSSRYLVKRTGEKVFLECVQDMDHENMFWYRQDPGLGLRLIYFSYDVKMKEKGDIPEGYSVSREKKERFSLILESASTNQTSMYLCASSLLLSGQGKQETQYFGPGTRLLVL.